Each of the 10 T cell receptor beta chains below was sequenced from the same sample in a study of shared clonotypes between healthy human individuals. Sequencing was performed with immunoSEQ multiplex PCR; in TCRdb, only in-frame clones are kept and a portion is missing. The sample lists millions of clones, 90% to 95% occurring once. Naive CD8 isolation took CD45RO-negative cells positively selected for CCR7 and excluded terminally differentiated effector memory CD45RA+ cells. Sequenced: naive CD8+ T cells from PBMCs. Source of these receptors: a man between 18 and 29 years old in good health. Some clones in this sample may be carry-over from other donors' samples.

Worth noting for this clone: Other nucleotide sequences in the sample specify the same CDR3. The chain employs TRBV14 and TRBJ2-7; a possible D gene is TRBD2 (5 bases). V was trimmed by 4 bases and J by 0 bases, leaving 10 bases between them. CDR1 is SGHDN, CDR2 FVKESK, per germline. The CDR3 totals 14 residues. The CDR3 loop is CASSPRGFSYEQYF. The CDR3 DNA reads TGTGCCAGCAGCCCTCGCGGGTTCTCCTACGAGCAGTACTTC.

The chain uses TRBV10-1 and TRBJ2-4; TRBD1 matches 7 bases. V trimming: 5 bases; J trimming: 5 bases; junction bases outside the gene matches: 9. CDR3 length equals 15 residues. CDR1 is WNHNN, CDR2 SYGVQD, per germline (reference sequence). The CDR3 coding sequence is TGCGCCAGCAGTCCACCCGGGACAGAAGAAAACATTCAGTACTTC. Translation: CASSPPGTEENIQYF.

This rearrangement joins TRBV28 to TRBJ1-5; 10 positions agree with TRBD1. The CDR3 has 15 amino acids. Germline V gene sequence: CDR1 MDHEN, CDR2 SYDVKM. V gave up 6 bases and J gave up 5 bases; unmatched junction bases: 7. The CDR3 protein is CASSDRGRRDQPQHF. The CDR3 coding sequence is TGTGCCAGCAGCGACAGGGGGCGCCGGGATCAGCCCCAGCATTTT. The full variable domain, its missing parts supplied by reference TRBV28 and TRBJ1-5, is DVKVTQSSRYLVKRTGEKVFLECVQDMDHENMFWYRQDPGLGLRLIYFSYDVKMKEKGDIPEGYSVSREKKERFSLILESASTNQTSMYLCASSDRGRRDQPQHFGDGTRLSIL.

V usage is TRBV19 and J usage is TRBJ1-2; tentative D call: TRBD1 (6 bases). CDR1 is LNHDA, CDR2 SQIVND, per germline (reference sequence). Trimming shortened V by 5 bases and J by 3 bases, and 10 bases separated the two germline ends. The CDR3 totals 13 residues. The CDR3 sequence: CASSATGYYGYTF. In nucleotides, the CDR3 is TGTGCCAGTAGTGCTACAGGGTACTATGGCTACACCTTC.

The chain combines TRBV7-8 with TRBJ1-1; TRBD1 matches at 8 bases. The ends lost 2 bases at V and 10 bases at J; junction bases unmatched: 9. The germline gives CDR1 SGHVS, CDR2 FQNEAQ. The CDR3 is 14 residues long. The DNA of the CDR3 is TGTGCCAGCAGCTTATGGTCTAGAGGGACAGGAGCTTTCTTT. It is translated as CASSLWSRGTGAFF.

The rearrangement uses TRBV27 and TRBJ2-3, with D unclear. CDR1 MNHEY and CDR2 SMNVEV come from the germline V gene (reference sequence). CDR3 size: 14 residues. Trimming pared 6 bases from V and 0 bases from J, leaving 10 bases between. The CDR3 here is CASRGFSSTDTQYF. As DNA, the CDR3 is TGTGCCAGCAGAGGGTTCTCTAGCACAGATACGCAGTATTTT.

Turning to this clone: Additional DNA sequences in this sample encode the identical CDR3. The chain is built from TRBV9 and TRBJ2-7; 8 positions agree with TRBD1. This CDR3 spans 15 amino acids. V dropped 0 bases and J dropped 3; count of bases not matched to a gene: 5. Germline V gives CDR1 SGDLS, CDR2 YYNGEE. The CDR3 DNA follows: TGTGCCAGCAGCGTAGGCGCAGGGGGCAACTACGAGCAGTACTTC. As protein: CASSVGAGGNYEQYF.

The V call is TRBV11-3, the J call TRBJ2-1; D gene ambiguous. The germline CDR1 and CDR2 sequences are SGHNT and YENEEA. The CDR3 has 13 amino acids. The V end was cut by 0 bases, the J end by 6 bases, with 6 bases between. The CDR3 sequence is CASSLDNANEQFF. CDR3 DNA: TGTGCCAGCAGCTTAGATAATGCCAATGAGCAGTTCTTC.

V gene TRBV15 combines with J gene TRBJ1-2, with D maybe TRBD1 (6 bases). V shed 5 bases and J shed 2 bases, with 21 bases lying between them. The germline V gene encodes CDR1 LNHNV and CDR2 YYDKDF (reference sequence). The CDR3 covers 17 residues. The CDR3 is CATSGFEGDFANYGYTF. As DNA, the CDR3 is TGTGCCACCAGCGGCTTTGAGGGGGATTTTGCGAACTATGGCTACACCTTC.

CDR3 sequence reads: CASSLGFAEAFF. The CDR3 DNA follows: TGTGCCAGCAGTTTGGGTTTCGCTGAAGCTTTCTTT. The chain couples TRBV28 to TRBJ1-1, with D uncertain. Trimming took 3 bases from V and 6 from J, leaving 8 bases between them. CDR3 length equals 12 residues. The V gene's germline CDR1 is MDHEN and CDR2 SYDVKM.